This paragraph reports one T cell receptor beta chain. The time point here: peripheral blood 6 weeks after treatment start. The sample belongs to a study of PD-L1 blockade in urothelial cancer. The wider study: Patients began atezolizumab, 1,200 mg intravenously every 3 weeks, in the mid-2010s. Timepoints chosen for blood analysis were 3 weeks (second dose) and 6 weeks after treatment start. Blood-derived samples held a median approximately 140,000 T cells.

A spike-in of synthetic TCR analog templates was added to each PCR. Using immunoSEQ multiplex PCR, the repertoire was profiled, and TCRdb retains in-frame clones only, with some absent. The table has 40,000 to 45,000 clones, 70% to 90% seen once. This CDR3 region has 18 residues. V was cut by 0 bases and J by 6 bases, with 24 bases left in between. In germline, CDR1 is LNHNV, CDR2 YYDKDF (reference sequence). Material: PBMCs, obtained around atezolizumab (anti-PD-L1) treatment. The chain joins TRBV15 to TRBJ2-7; D unclear. The sequence was collected from a man in his 70s with urothelial cancer. CDR3 in DNA: TGTGCCACCAGCAGAGATCTTGGCAGCGAGATTGCTTCCAGCGAGCAGTACTTC. Its protein is CATSRDLGSEIASSEQYF.